These 15 T cell receptor beta chains were sequenced from one sample in a study of vaccination effects on CD4 cells after COVID-19 (dated 2022 in TCRdb). These receptors lack a known antigen. Receptors were amplified or captured by the immunoSEQ multiplex PCR assay. TCRdb stores this immuneACCESS table with in-frame sequences only. Part of the clones is absent; in the studies checked, under half of the shortfall reflects unresolved V genes, and no reason is known for the rest. This sample lists roughly 46,000 clones; 65% to 75% were detected once. The ten largest clones add up to around 5% of the sample. After around 10 days of culture, CD4+ T cells were isolated with the EasySep CD4+ T cell isolation kit. Convalescent patients had PCR-confirmed SARS-CoV-2 infection between March and December 2020, before Alpha, Beta and Delta variants emerged in the United States. Each participant got two doses of an mRNA SARS-CoV-2 vaccine, either BNT162b2 or mRNA-1273.

Sequencing was performed on CD4+ T cells from PBMCs cultured without peptide, taken after COVID-19 vaccination. These receptor sequences come from a human donor who had a prior SARS-CoV-2 infection.

V gene TRBV6-5 combines with J gene TRBJ2-3; 7 positions agree with TRBD2. V lost 10 bases and J lost 0; bases outside the gene matches: 7. The CDR3 contains 14 residues. Germline V lookup: CDR1 MNHEY, CDR2 SVGAGI. The CDR3 protein is CAISRTSSTDTQYF. Written as DNA, the CDR3 is TGTGCCATCTCGAGGACTAGTAGCACAGATACGCAGTATTTT.

The rearrangement links TRBV15 to TRBJ1-3; D is possibly TRBD1 (5 bases). Trimming stripped 5 bases from V and 7 bases from J, with 12 bases between. Germline CDR1 is LNHNV and CDR2 is YYDKDF (reference sequence). This CDR3 has 13 residues. The CDR3 spells CATSVQGGNTIYF. The CDR3 DNA sequence: TGTGCCACCAGCGTCCAGGGAGGGAACACCATATATTTT.

The chain combines TRBV15 with TRBJ2-7; D gene unclear. CDR3 size: 15 residues. The V and J ends lost 0 bases and 3 bases respectively, with 12 bases between them. The germline V gene has CDR1 LNHNV and CDR2 YYDKDF (reference sequence). The CDR3: CATSRDRYRFYEQYF. CDR3 DNA sequence: TGTGCCACCAGCAGAGATAGGTACAGATTCTACGAGCAGTACTTC.

This clone was seen once. The rearrangement joins TRBV5-1 to TRBJ1-2, with TRBD1 as a possible D gene (5 bases). CDR1 and CDR2 (germline): SGHRS, YFSETQ. This CDR3 spans 16 amino acids. Deletions cut 2 bases from V and 4 bases from J, with 18 bases between. CDR3 sequence (DNA): TGCGCCAGCAGCTTCGGTGCCGGGGACGGTCGCTATGGCTACACCTTC. Translation gives CASSFGAGDGRYGYTF.

This chain uses TRBV18 with TRBJ2-7; the match to TRBD2 covers 10 bases. CDR1 and CDR2 (germline): KGHSH, LQKENI. Trimming removed 1 base from V and 5 bases from J; junction bases left unmatched: 8. The CDR3 consists of 16 residues. CDR3 bases: TGTGCCAGCTCACCACGTCGGCTAGCGGGGGTCGACGAGCAGTACTTC. This encodes CASSPRRLAGVDEQYF.

This chain connects TRBV14 to TRBJ1-6; D may be TRBD1 (6 bases). Germline assignment: CDR1 SGHDN and CDR2 FVKESK. This CDR3 region has 14 residues. Trimming cost V 3 bases and J 9 bases, with 12 bases left between them. DNA for the CDR3: TGTGCCAGCAGCCAGACAGGAAGGCGTTCACCCCTCCACTTT. It encodes CASSQTGRRSPLHF.

The rearrangement joins TRBV27 to TRBJ2-2; D not resolved. The CDR3 is 13 residues long. CDR1 and CDR2 from the germline V gene are MNHEY and SMNVEV (reference sequence). The germline V and J ends were trimmed by 6 bases and 7 bases, with 12 bases remaining between them. The DNA for the CDR3 is TGTGCCAGCAGCCTTAATGGGTACGGGGAGCTGTTTTTT. Protein product: CASSLNGYGELFF.

The chain links TRBV10-3 to TRBJ2-7, with TRBD1 matching 11 bases. In germline, CDR1 is ENHRY, CDR2 SYGVKD. The CDR3 is made up of 16 amino acids. With V trimmed by 11 bases and J by 3 bases, 15 bases remained unmatched. The CDR3 loop is CAVLSGQGAGHYEQYF. CDR3 nucleotides: TGTGCCGTCCTGTCCGGACAGGGGGCGGGTCACTACGAGCAGTACTTC.

The chain uses TRBV27 and TRBJ2-1; 7 nucleotides agree with TRBD2. The CDR3 extends over 14 amino acids. Germline CDR1 reads MNHEY; CDR2 reads SMNVEV (reference sequence). With 8 bases clipped from V and 8 bases from J, the junction kept 12 bases outside the gene matches. CDR3 sequence (DNA): TGTGCCAGCTGTCCTCGCGGGAGTGGCGATGAGCAGTTCTTC. This translates into CASCPRGSGDEQFF.

This clone showed up just a few times. CDR3 in DNA: TGTGCCAGCAGCTTGAGGACAGGGGTCCCCATCGTCTCCTACGAGCAGTACTTC. Protein: CASSLRTGVPIVSYEQYF. The chain uses TRBV5-8 and TRBJ2-7, with 9 bases identical to TRBD1. The junction had 11 bases not matched to a gene; V was cut back by 1 base and J by 0 bases. Germline CDR1 and CDR2: SGHTS and YDEGEE. The CDR3 spans 18 residues.

The chain links TRBV10-3 to TRBJ2-3, with 8 nucleotides matching TRBD2. The V gene end was trimmed by 4 bases and the J gene end by 2 bases; junction bases not matched to a gene: 5. The CDR3 is 15 amino acids. Germline V gene data show CDR1 as ENHRY and CDR2 as SYGVKD. The CDR3 coding sequence is TGTGCCATCAGTGGTACTAGCGGCTACACAGATACGCAGTATTTT. It is translated as CAISGTSGYTDTQYF.

This chain uses TRBV19 with TRBJ1-2, with D possibly TRBD1 on 5 matching bases. Germline V CDR1 and CDR2: LNHDA, SQIVND (reference sequence). The germline V and J ends were trimmed by 8 bases and 4 bases, with 17 bases remaining between them. The CDR3 covers 14 residues. CDR3 loop: CASVSSRGGYGYTF. CDR3 nucleotides: TGTGCCAGTGTGAGCTCTCGTGGGGGCTATGGCTACACCTTC.

The gene calls are TRBV2 and TRBJ1-2; D is unclear. Per the germline V gene, CDR1 is SNHLY and CDR2 is FYNNEI. The CDR3 consists of 13 residues. With 3 bases removed from V and 4 bases from J, the gap between germline ends came to 9 bases. The CDR3 spells CASSEEGTYGYTF. DNA for the CDR3: TGTGCCAGCAGTGAGGAGGGTACCTATGGCTACACCTTC.

The chain joins TRBV9 to TRBJ2-1; D is unresolved. The V gene's germline CDR1 is SGDLS and CDR2 YYNGEE. The length of the CDR3 is 15 residues. Trimming took 0 bases from V and 1 from J, leaving 8 bases between them. Here the CDR3 reads CASSVGLDSYNEQFF. The CDR3 DNA reads TGTGCCAGCAGCGTAGGGCTAGATTCCTACAATGAGCAGTTCTTC.

This chain connects TRBV28 to TRBJ2-7, with D possibly being TRBD2 (5 bases). This CDR3 region has 16 residues. CDR1 MDHEN and CDR2 SYDVKM come from the germline V gene. V was cut by 7 bases and J by 2 bases, with 21 bases left in between. CDR3 bases: TGTGCCAGCACCCTTGGGTGGTGGGAGACTCCCTACGAGCAGTACTTC. Its protein is CASTLGWWETPYEQYF.